The sequence of this T cell receptor (beta chain) was determined in a study of blood T cell repertoires in COVID-19. Study at large: Samples representing acute and convalescent COVID-19 were sourced from the United States, Italy and Spain. Sources were T cells, B-cell-depleted T cells, or PBMCs; the material itself was cDNA or gDNA.

In the authors' methods: Using reference gene primer amplification, nucleated cell counts were estimated. Some clones are missing from TCRdb's copy, which holds only in-frame ones; the method was immunoSEQ multiplex PCR. Clone size and V and J calls were adopted from that table, with D and trimming inferred from the DNA. The table records 150,000 to 200,000 clones, about nine tenths of them present only once. The sequenced material came from peripheral blood. The origin of this receptor is a woman between 25 and 40 years old with acute or convalescent COVID-19.

The CDR3 protein is CASSSDRVETQYF. The CDR3 nucleotides are TGCGCCAGCAGCTCTGACAGGGTAGAGACCCAGTACTTC. The rearrangement uses TRBV5-1 and TRBJ2-5; TRBD1 aligns across 7 bases. Trimming removed 3 bases from V and 4 bases from J; junction bases left unmatched: 3. CDR1 and CDR2 from the germline V gene are SGHRS and YFSETQ. This CDR3 region has 13 residues. The full variable domain, with the rest looked up from reference TRBV5-1 and TRBJ2-5, is KAGVTQTPRYLIKTRGQQVTLSCSPISGHRSVSWYQQTPGQGLQFLFEYFSETQRNKGNFPGRFSGRQFSNSRSEMNVSTLELGDSALYLCASSSDRVETQYFGPGTRLLVL.